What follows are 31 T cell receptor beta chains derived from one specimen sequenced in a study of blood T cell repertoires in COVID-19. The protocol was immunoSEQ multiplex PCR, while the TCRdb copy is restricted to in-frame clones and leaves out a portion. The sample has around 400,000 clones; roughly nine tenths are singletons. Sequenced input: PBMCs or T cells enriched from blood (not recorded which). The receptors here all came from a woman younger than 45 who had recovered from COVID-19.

CDR3 in DNA: TGTGCCACCAGTGATCCCGCGAGCTACGAGCAGTACTTC. It translates to CATSDPASYEQYF. The chain is built from TRBV24-1 and TRBJ2-7; D unresolved. With 3 bases removed from V and 3 bases from J, the gap between germline ends came to 8 bases. Germline CDR1 reads KGHDR; CDR2 reads SFDVKD. The CDR3 extends over 13 amino acids.

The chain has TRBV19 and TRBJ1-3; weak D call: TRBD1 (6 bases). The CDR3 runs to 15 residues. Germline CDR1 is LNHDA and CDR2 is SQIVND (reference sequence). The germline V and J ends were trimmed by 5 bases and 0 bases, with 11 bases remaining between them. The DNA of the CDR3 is TGTGCCAGTAGTTTGGGGGCGATCTCTGGAAACACCATATATTTT. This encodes CASSLGAISGNTIYF.

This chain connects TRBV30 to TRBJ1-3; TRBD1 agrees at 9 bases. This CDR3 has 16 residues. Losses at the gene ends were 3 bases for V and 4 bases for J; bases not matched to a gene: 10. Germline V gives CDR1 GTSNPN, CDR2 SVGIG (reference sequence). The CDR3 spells CAWRPDGTGPGNTIYF. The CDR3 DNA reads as TGTGCCTGGAGGCCCGACGGGACAGGGCCCGGAAACACCATATATTTT.

The CDR3 reads CASSLDGGENTEAFF. The DNA for the CDR3 is TGCGCCAGCAGCTTGGATGGGGGGGAGAACACTGAAGCTTTCTTT. The genes are TRBV5-1 and TRBJ1-1, with D possibly TRBD1 on 5 matching bases. Germline values: CDR1 SGHRS, CDR2 YFSETQ. The CDR3 runs 15 residues. Trimming left V 0 bases short and J 1 base short, with 10 bases between.

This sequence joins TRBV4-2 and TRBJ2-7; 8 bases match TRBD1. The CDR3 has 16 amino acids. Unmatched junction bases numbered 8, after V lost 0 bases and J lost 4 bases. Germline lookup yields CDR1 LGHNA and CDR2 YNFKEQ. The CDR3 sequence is CASSQDSSDRVYEQYF. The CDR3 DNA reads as TGTGCCAGCAGCCAAGACTCCTCGGACAGGGTTTACGAGCAGTACTTC.

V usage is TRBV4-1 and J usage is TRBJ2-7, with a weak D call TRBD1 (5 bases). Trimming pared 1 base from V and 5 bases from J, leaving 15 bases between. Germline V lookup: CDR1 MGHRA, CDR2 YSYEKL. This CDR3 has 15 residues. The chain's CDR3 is CASSQVQGRIDEQYF. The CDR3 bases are TGCGCCAGCAGCCAAGTTCAGGGAAGAATAGACGAGCAGTACTTC.

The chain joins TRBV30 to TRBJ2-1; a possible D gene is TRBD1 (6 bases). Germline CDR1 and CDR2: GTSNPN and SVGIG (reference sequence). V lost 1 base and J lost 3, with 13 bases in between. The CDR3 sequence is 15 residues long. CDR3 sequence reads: CAWSAGQQLYNEQFF. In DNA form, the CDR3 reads TGTGCCTGGAGTGCTGGACAGCAACTCTACAATGAGCAGTTCTTC.

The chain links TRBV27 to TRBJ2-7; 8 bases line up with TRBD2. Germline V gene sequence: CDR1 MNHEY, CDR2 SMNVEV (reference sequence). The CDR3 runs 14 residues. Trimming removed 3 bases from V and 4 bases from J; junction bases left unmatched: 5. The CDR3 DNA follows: TGTGCCAGCAGTTTCGGGAGGGGTCCTTACGAGCAGTACTTC. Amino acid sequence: CASSFGRGPYEQYF.

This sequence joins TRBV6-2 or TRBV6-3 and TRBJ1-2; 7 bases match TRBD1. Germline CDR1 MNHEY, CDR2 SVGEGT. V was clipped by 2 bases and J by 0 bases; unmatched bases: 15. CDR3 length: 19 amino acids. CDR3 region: CASSYEKPPDRRTNYGYTF. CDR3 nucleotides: TGTGCCAGCAGTTACGAAAAGCCTCCGGACAGGCGAACTAACTATGGCTACACCTTC.

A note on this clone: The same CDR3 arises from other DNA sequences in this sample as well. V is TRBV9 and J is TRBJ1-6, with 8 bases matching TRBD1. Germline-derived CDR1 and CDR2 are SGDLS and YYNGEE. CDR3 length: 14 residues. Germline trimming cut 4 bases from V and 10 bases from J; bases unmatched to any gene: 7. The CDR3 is CASSPGQGGSPLHF. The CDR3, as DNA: TGTGCCAGCAGCCCTGGACAGGGAGGATCACCCCTCCACTTT.

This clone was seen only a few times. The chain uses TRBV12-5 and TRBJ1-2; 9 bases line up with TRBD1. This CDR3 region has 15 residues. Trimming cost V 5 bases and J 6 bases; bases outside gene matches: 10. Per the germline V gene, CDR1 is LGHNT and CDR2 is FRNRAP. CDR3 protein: CASGPPGQGTDGYTF. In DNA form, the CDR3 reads TGTGCTAGTGGTCCCCCAGGACAGGGGACGGATGGCTACACCTTC.

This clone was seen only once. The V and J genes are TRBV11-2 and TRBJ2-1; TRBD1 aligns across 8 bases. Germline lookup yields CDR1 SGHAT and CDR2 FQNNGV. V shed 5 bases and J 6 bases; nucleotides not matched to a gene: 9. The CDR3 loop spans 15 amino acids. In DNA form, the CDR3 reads TGTGCCAGCAGCCACCGGACAGGGCGAAGCAATGAGCAGTTCTTC. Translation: CASSHRTGRSNEQFF. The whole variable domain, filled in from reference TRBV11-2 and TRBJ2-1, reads EAGVAQSPRYKIIEKRQSVAFWCNPISGHATLYWYQQILGQGPKLLIQFQNNGVVDDSQLPKDRFSAERLKGVDSTLKIQPAKLEDSAVYLCASSHRTGRSNEQFFGPGTRLTVL.

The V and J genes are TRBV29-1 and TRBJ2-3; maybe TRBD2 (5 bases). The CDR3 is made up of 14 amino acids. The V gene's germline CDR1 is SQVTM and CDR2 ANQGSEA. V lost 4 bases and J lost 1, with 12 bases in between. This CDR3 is CSVVLRARTDTQYF. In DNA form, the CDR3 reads TGCAGCGTTGTATTGCGGGCCCGCACAGATACGCAGTATTTT.

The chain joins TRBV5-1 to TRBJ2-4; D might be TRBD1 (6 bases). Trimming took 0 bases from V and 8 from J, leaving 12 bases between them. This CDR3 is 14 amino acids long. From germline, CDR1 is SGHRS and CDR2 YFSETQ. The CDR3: CASSLGSGDDIQYF. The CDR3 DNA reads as TGCGCCAGCAGCTTGGGGTCAGGGGACGACATTCAGTACTTC.

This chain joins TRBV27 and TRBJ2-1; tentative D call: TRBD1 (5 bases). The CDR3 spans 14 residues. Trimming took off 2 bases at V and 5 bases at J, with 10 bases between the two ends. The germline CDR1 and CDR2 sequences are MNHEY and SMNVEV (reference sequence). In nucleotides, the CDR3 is TGTGCCAGCAGTTTAGTACAGGATGACAATGAGCAGTTCTTC. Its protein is CASSLVQDDNEQFF.

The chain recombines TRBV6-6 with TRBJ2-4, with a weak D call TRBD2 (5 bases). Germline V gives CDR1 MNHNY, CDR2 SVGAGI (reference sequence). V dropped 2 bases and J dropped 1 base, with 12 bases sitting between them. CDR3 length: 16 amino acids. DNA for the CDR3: TGTGCCAGCAGTTACACCCAGAGGAGGGCCAAAAACATTCAGTACTTC. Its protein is CASSYTQRRAKNIQYF.

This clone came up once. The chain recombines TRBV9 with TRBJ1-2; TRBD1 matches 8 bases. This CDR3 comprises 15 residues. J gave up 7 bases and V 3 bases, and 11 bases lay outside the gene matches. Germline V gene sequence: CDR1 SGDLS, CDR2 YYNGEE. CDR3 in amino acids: CASSEDRVSFRGYTF. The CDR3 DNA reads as TGTGCCAGCAGCGAGGACAGGGTTTCGTTCCGTGGCTACACCTTC.

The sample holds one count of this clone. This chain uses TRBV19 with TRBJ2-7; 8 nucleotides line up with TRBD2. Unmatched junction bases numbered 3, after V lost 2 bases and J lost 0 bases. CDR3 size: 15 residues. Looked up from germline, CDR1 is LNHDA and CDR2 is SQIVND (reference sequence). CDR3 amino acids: CASSILAGRSYEQYF. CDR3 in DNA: TGTGCCAGTAGTATACTAGCGGGCCGCTCCTACGAGCAGTACTTC.

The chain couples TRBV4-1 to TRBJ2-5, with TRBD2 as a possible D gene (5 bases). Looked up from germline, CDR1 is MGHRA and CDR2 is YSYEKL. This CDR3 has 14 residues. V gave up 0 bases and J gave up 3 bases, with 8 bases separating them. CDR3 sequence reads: CASSQDYGEETQYF. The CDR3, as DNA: TGCGCCAGCAGCCAAGATTACGGGGAAGAGACCCAGTACTTC.

The CDR3, as DNA: TGTGCCAGCAGCCGTTCTAGTGTTGAGCAGTTCTTC. Translating gives CASSRSSVEQFF. This sequence joins TRBV14 and TRBJ2-1; the D is unclear. The CDR3 consists of 12 residues. The ends were cut back, 4 bases at V and 9 bases at J, with 10 bases in the middle. Germline CDR1 reads SGHDN; CDR2 reads FVKESK.

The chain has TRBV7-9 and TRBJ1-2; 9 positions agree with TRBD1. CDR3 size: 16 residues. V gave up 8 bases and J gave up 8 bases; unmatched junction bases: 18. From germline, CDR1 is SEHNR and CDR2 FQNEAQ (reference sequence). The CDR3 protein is CASLPGQGGPAGGYTF. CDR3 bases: TGTGCCAGCCTACCGGGACAGGGTGGCCCGGCGGGCGGCTACACCTTC.

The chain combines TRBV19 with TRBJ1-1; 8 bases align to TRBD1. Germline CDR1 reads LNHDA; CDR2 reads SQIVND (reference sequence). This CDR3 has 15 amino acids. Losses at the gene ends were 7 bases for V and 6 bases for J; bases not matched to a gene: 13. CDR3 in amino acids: CASKSQGAMDSEAFF. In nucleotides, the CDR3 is TGTGCCAGTAAATCGCAGGGGGCGATGGACTCTGAAGCTTTCTTT.

CDR3 residues: CASSLIGTTSYEQYF. CDR3 coding DNA: TGTGCCAGCAGCCTTATCGGGACTACCTCCTACGAGCAGTACTTC. The chain links TRBV7-2 to TRBJ2-7, with 7 bases aligning to TRBD2. J lost 0 bases, V lost 5 bases, and 7 bases had no gene match. This CDR3 has 15 residues. The germline CDR1 and CDR2 sequences are SGHTA and FQGNSA.

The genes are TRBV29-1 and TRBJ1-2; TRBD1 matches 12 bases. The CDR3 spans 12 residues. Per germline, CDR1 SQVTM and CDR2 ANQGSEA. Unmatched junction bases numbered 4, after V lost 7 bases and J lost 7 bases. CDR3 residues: CSARDRGLGYTF. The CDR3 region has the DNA TGCAGCGCCCGGGACAGGGGGCTTGGCTACACCTTC.

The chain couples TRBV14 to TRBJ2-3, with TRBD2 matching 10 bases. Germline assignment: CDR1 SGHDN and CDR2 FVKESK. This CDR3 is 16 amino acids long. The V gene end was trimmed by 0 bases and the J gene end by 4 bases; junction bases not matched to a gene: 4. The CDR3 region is CASSQDSGGASDTQYF. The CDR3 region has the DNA TGTGCCAGCAGCCAAGACAGCGGGGGGGCATCAGATACGCAGTATTTT.

CDR3 amino acids: CSASKWTGKDAEAFF. The DNA for the CDR3 is TGCAGTGCTAGTAAGTGGACAGGTAAGGACGCTGAAGCTTTCTTT. This chain links TRBV20-1 with TRBJ1-1; TRBD1 aligns across 7 bases. The CDR3 is made up of 15 amino acids. V was clipped by 3 bases and J by 6 bases; unmatched bases: 13. Germline values: CDR1 DFQATT, CDR2 SNEGSKA (reference sequence).

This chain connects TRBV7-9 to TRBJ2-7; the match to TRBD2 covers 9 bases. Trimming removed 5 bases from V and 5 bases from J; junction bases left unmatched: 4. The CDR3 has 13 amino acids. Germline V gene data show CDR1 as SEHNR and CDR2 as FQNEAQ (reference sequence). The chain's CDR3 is CASSPGLAHEQYF. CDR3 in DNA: TGTGCCAGCAGCCCGGGACTAGCCCACGAGCAGTACTTC. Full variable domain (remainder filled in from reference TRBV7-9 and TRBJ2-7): DTGVSQNPRHKITKRGQNVTFRCDPISEHNRLYWYRQTLGQGPEFLTYFQNEAQLEKSRLLSDRFSAERPKGSFSTLEIQRTEQGDSAMYLCASSPGLAHEQYFGPGTRLTVT.

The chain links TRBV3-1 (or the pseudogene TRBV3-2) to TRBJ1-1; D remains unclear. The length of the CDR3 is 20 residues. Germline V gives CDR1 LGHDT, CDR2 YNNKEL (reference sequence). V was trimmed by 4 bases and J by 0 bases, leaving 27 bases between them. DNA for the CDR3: TGTGCCAGCAGCCCCCTCGTCGTGAATTCCCCGCTACCCATGAACACTGAAGCTTTCTTT. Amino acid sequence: CASSPLVVNSPLPMNTEAFF.

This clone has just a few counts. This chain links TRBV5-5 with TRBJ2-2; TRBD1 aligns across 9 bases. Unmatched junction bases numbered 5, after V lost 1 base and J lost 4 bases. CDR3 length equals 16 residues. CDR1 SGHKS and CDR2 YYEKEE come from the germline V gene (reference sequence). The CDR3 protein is CASSLTGGAGTGELFF. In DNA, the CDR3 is TGTGCCAGCAGCTTGACAGGGGGCGCGGGCACCGGGGAGCTGTTTTTT.

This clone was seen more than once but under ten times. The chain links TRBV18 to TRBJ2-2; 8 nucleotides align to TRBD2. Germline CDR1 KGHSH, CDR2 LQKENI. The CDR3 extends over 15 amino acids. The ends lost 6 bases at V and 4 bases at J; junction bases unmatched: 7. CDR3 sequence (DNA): TGTGCCAGCTCTCCCCCCGGGGGGGCCACCGGGGAGCTGTTTTTT. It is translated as CASSPPGGATGELFF.

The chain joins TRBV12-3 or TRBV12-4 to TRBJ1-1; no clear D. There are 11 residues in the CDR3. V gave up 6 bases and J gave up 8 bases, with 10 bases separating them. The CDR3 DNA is TGTGCCAGCAGCGACATAAACGAAGCTTTCTTT. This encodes CASSDINEAFF.